This T cell receptor (beta chain) was identified in a study of blood T cells in healthy people across ages. Sample donors were healthy Caucasian individuals that came from Russia, aged about 6 to 95. Next came a second PCR, run for roughly 6 to 11 cycles, which used a sample-barcoded 5' primer along with a J-beta primer mix. TCRdb reprocessed the 5' RACE reads with MiXCR, giving one entry per CDR3 protein. The sample gives around 800,000 distinct CDR3 sequences, approximately 48% of which show up once; roughly a fifth is in the top ten. Study results and caveats: TCR beta diversity per million T cells fell roughly linearly with age. More naive CD4+ cells and higher diversity marked long-lived donors relative to aged donors.

Trimming at V came to 10 bases and at J to 5 bases, leaving 4 bases not matched to a gene. The CDR3 contains 12 residues. Germline V gene lookup returns CDR1 SGHRS and CDR2 YFSETQ. With respect to this clonotype: The antigen is not known.

The receptor comes from a man aged 55 to 70 in good health. Sequencing was done on a sample of blood. This chain joins TRBV5-1 and TRBJ1-5; 9 nucleotides agree with TRBD1. This CDR3 is CARDRGDQPQHF. The DNA for the CDR3 is TGCGCCCGAGACAGGGGGGATCAGCCCCAGCATTTT.